A selection of T cell receptor beta chains follows, all from one sample in a study of blood T cell repertoires in COVID-19. Sequenced by immunoSEQ multiplex PCR; TCRdb stores in-frame clones only, minus some. The sample carries 35,000 to 50,000 clones, 84% recorded once. Sequencing used peripheral blood. The source of these receptors is a man aged 50 to 59 with active or convalescent COVID-19. Each CDR3 is given with its conserved first and last residue. Fields, in order: V gene, J gene, D gene, clone size, CDR3 protein, CDR3 DNA. D genes are given only for firm matches. Only part of the rows carry a size: once, few, many, or a class if the clone is expanded.

V gene: TRBV7-3
J gene: TRBJ2-3
D gene: TRBD2
clone size: -
CDR3 protein: CASSRAGGSTDTQYF
CDR3 DNA: TGTGCCAGCAGCCGAGCGGGGGGAAGCACAGATACGCAGTATTTT

V gene: TRBV7-2
J gene: TRBJ1-2
D gene: -
clone size: few
CDR3 protein: CASSPPRLGGYTF
CDR3 DNA: TGTGCCAGCAGCCCCCCGAGGTTGGGTGGCTACACCTTC

V gene: TRBV11-2
J gene: TRBJ2-3
D gene: TRBD2
clone size: -
CDR3 protein: CASSLGRGGYDTQYF
CDR3 DNA: TGTGCCAGCAGCTTAGGCCGGGGGGGTTACGATACGCAGTATTTT

V gene: TRBV19
J gene: TRBJ1-4
D gene: TRBD1
clone size: -
CDR3 protein: CASSTTGTGRGDEKLFF
CDR3 DNA: TGTGCCAGTAGTACTACCGGGACAGGGAGAGGGGATGAAAAACTGTTTTTT

V gene: TRBV11-2
J gene: TRBJ1-1
D gene: -
clone size: -
CDR3 protein: CASSPRQVTEAFF
CDR3 DNA: TGTGCCAGCAGCCCCCGACAGGTCACTGAAGCTTTCTTT

V gene: TRBV5-6
J gene: TRBJ1-2
D gene: -
clone size: -
CDR3 protein: CASSSRGLGGYTF
CDR3 DNA: TGTGCCAGCAGCTCAAGGGGGTTGGGTGGCTACACCTTC

V gene: TRBV18
J gene: TRBJ2-5
D gene: TRBD2
clone size: -
CDR3 protein: CASSLAGGPRIQETQYF
CDR3 DNA: TGTGCCAGCTCGCTAGCGGGGGGGCCGAGAATCCAAGAGACCCAGTACTTC

V gene: TRBV7-9
J gene: TRBJ1-6
D gene: -
clone size: once
CDR3 protein: CASSTDSITSPLHF
CDR3 DNA: TGTGCCAGCAGCACGGACAGCATAACTTCACCCCTCCACTTT

V gene: TRBV7-2
J gene: TRBJ1-4
D gene: -
clone size: once
CDR3 protein: CASRGGENEKLFF
CDR3 DNA: TGTGCCAGCAGGGGGGGGGAAAATGAAAAACTGTTTTTT

V gene: TRBV27
J gene: TRBJ2-3
D gene: -
clone size: -
CDR3 protein: CASALGADTQYF
CDR3 DNA: TGTGCCAGCGCCCTGGGCGCAGATACGCAGTATTTT

V gene: TRBV6-5
J gene: TRBJ1-5
D gene: -
clone size: -
CDR3 protein: CASSQGISNQPQHF
CDR3 DNA: TGTGCCAGCAGTCAGGGTATTAGCAATCAGCCCCAGCATTTT